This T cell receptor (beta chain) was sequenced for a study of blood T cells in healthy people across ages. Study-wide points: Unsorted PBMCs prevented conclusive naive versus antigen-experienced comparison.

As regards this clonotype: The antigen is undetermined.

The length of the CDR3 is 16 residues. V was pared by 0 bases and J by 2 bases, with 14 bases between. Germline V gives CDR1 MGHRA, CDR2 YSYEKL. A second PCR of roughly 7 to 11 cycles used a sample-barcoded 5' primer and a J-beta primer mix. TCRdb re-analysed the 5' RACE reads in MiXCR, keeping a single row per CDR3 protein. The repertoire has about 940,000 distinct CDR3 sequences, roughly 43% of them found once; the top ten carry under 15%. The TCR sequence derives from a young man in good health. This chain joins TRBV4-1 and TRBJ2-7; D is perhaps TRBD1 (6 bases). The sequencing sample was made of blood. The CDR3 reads CASSQDRGTPAYEQYF. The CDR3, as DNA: TGCGCCAGCAGCCAAGATAGGGGGACCCCGGCCTACGAGCAGTACTTC.